This T cell receptor beta chain came from a study of response to subunit inactivated influenza vaccine. Study-level results: After each seasonal influenza vaccination, few new T cells are recruited, the authors suggested.

Via MiXCR, TCRdb re-called the RT-PCR reads, giving one row per CDR3 protein. The sample holds over 750,000 distinct CDR3 sequences, around 20% seen once. This clonotype has a handful of counts. Antigen unknown. The germline V gene encodes CDR1 GTSNPN and CDR2 SVGIG (reference sequence). The CDR3 has 14 amino acids. Trimming took 3 bases from V and 6 from J; bases not matched to a gene: 3. V usage is TRBV30 and J usage is TRBJ2-3; 13 bases are shared with TRBD2. Sequences were derived from PBMCs from blood, sampled 4 to 6 days after vaccination. This receptor was obtained from a man aged 45-60 years who received an inactivated influenza vaccine. The CDR3 DNA reads TGTGCCTGGAGACTAGCGGGGGGGTTGGATACGCAGTATTTT. Its translation: CAWRLAGGLDTQYF. Together with reference TRBV30 and TRBJ2-3, the CDR3 gives the full variable domain: SQTIHQWPATLVQPVGSPLSLECTVEGTSNPNLYWYRQAAGRGLQLLFYSVGIGQISSEVPQNLSASRPQDRQFILSSKKLLLSDSGFYLCAWRLAGGLDTQYFGPGTRLTVL.